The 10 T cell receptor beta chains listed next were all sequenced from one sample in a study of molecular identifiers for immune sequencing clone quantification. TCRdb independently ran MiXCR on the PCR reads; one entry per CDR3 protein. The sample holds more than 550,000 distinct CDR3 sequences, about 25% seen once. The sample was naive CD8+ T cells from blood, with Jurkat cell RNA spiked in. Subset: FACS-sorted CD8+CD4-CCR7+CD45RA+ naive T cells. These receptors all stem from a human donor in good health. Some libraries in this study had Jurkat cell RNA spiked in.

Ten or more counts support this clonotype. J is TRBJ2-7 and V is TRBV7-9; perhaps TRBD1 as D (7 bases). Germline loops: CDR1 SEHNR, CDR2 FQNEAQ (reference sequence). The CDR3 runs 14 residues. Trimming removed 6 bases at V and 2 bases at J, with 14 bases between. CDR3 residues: CASRPRGTAYEQYF. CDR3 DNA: TGTGCCAGCAGACCCCGGGGGACAGCCTACGAGCAGTACTTC.

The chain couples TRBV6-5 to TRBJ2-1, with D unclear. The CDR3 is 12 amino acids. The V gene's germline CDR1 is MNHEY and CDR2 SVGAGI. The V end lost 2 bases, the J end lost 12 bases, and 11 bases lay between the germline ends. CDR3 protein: CASSYGWAGQFF. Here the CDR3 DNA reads TGTGCCAGCAGTTACGGGTGGGCAGGGCAGTTCTTC.

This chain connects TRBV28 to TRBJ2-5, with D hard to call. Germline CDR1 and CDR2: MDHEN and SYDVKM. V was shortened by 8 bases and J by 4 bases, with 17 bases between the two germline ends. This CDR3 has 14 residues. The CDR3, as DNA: TGTGCCAGCGGCGCAGGATCCCGAGGAGAGACCCAGTACTTC. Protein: CASGAGSRGETQYF.

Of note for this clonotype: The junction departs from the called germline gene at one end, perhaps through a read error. CDR3: CASSPDSMGCNRPQHF. The CDR3 nucleotides read TGTGCCAGCAGCCCGGACTCCATGGGGTGCAATCGGCCCCAGCATTTT. The chain couples TRBV5-6 to TRBJ1-5; no clear D gene. The CDR3 runs 16 residues. Germline assignment: CDR1 SGHDT and CDR2 YYEEEE.

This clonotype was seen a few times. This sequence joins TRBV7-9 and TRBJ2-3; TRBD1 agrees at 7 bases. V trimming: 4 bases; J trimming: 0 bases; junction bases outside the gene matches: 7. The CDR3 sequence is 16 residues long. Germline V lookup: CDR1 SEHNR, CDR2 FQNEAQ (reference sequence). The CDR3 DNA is TGTGCCAGCAGCTCCACCACGACAGGGAGCACAGATACGCAGTATTTT. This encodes CASSSTTTGSTDTQYF.

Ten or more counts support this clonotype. Written as DNA, the CDR3 is TGCGCCAGCAGCTTGGAAGCGGAGACAGATACGCAGTATTTT. Translating gives CASSLEAETDTQYF. This chain links TRBV5-1 with TRBJ2-3; weak D call: TRBD2 (5 bases). The CDR3 runs to 14 residues. In germline, CDR1 is SGHRS, CDR2 YFSETQ. Trimming cost V 0 bases and J 3 bases, with 8 bases left between them.

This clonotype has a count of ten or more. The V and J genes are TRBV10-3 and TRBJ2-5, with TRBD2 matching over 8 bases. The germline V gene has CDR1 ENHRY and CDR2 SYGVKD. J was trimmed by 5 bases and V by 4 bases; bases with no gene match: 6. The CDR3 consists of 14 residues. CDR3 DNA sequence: TGTGCCATCAGTGGAGCGGGAGAGGGGGAGACCCAGTACTTC. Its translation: CAISGAGEGETQYF.

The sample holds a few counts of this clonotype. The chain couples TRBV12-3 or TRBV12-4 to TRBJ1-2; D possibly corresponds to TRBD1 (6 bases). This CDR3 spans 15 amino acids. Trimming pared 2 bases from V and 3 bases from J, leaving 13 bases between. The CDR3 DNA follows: TGTGCCAGCAGTTTAAGTTGGGGGCGCGACTATGGCTACACCTTC. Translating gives CASSLSWGRDYGYTF.

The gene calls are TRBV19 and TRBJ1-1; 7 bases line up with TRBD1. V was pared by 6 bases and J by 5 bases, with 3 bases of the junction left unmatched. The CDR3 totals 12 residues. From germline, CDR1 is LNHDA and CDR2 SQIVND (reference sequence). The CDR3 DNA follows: TGTGCCAGTAGGACAGGGCGGACTGAAGCTTTCTTT. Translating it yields CASRTGRTEAFF.

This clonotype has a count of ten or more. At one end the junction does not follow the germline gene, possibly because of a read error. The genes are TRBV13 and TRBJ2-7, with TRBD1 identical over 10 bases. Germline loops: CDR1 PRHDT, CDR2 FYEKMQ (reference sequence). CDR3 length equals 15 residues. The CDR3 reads CASSLAPGQGYEQYF. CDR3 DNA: TGTGCCAGCAGTTTAGCACCGGGACAGGGGTACGAGCAGTACTTC.